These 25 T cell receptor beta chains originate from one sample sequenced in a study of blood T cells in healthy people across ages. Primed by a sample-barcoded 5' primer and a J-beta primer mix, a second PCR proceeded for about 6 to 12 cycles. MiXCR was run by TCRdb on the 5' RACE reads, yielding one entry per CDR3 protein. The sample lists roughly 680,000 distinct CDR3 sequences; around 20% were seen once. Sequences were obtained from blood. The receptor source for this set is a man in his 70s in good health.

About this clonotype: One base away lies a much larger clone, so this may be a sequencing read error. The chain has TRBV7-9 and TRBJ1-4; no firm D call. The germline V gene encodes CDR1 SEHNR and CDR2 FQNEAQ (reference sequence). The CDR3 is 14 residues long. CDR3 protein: CVSTQIATNEKLFF. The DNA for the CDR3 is TGTGTCAGCACCCAGATTGCAACTAATGAAAAACTGTTTTTT.

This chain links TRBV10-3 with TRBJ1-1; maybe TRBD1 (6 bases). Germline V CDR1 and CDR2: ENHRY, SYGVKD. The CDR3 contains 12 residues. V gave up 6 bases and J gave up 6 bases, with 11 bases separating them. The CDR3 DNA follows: TGTGCCATCAGACCCGGGGGCTCTGAAGCTTTCTTT. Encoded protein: CAIRPGGSEAFF.

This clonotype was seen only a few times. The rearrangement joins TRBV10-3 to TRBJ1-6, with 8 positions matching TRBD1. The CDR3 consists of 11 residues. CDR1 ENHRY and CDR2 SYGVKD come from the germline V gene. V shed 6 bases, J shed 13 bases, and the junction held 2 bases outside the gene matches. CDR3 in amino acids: CAISSGGPLHF. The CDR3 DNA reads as TGTGCCATCAGCTCAGGGGGCCCCCTCCACTTT.

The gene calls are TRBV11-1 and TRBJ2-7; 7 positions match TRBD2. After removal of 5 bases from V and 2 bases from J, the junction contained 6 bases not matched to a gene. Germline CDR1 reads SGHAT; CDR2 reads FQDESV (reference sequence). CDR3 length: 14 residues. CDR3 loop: CASSELATTYEQYF. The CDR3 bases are TGTGCCAGCAGCGAACTAGCGACCACCTACGAGCAGTACTTC.

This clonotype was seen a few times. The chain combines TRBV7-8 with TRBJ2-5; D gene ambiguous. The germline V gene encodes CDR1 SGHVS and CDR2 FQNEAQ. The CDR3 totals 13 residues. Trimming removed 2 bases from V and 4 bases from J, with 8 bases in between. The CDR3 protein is CASSLRHGETQYF. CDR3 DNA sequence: TGTGCCAGCAGCTTAAGACACGGAGAGACCCAGTACTTC.

The CDR3 DNA follows: TGCAGTGCTAGAATGACAAACACAGATACGCAGTATTTT. This codes for CSARMTNTDTQYF. The V gene is TRBV20-1, the J gene TRBJ2-3, with D uncertain. V was shortened by 2 bases and J by 2 bases, with 8 bases between the two germline ends. CDR1 DFQATT and CDR2 SNEGSKA come from the germline V gene (reference sequence). The length of the CDR3 is 13 residues.

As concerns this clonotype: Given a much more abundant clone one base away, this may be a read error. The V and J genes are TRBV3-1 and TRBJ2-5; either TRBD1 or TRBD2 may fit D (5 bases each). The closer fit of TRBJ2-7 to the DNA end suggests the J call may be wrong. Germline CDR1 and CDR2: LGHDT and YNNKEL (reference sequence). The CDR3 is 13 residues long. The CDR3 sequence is CASSHGTRYEQYF. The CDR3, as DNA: TGTGCCAGCAGCCATGGGACCCGTTACGAGCAGTACTTC.

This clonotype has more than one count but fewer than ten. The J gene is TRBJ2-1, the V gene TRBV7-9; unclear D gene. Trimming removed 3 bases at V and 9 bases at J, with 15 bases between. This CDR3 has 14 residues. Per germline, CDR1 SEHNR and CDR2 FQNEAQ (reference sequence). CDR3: CASSFPPGGPEQFF. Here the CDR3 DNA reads TGTGCCAGCAGCTTCCCCCCTGGCGGCCCTGAGCAGTTCTTC.

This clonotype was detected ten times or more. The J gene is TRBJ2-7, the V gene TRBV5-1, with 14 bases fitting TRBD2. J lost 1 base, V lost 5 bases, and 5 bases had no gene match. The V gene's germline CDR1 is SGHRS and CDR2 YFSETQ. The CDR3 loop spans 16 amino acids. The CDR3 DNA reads TGCGCCAGCAGGGGACTAGCGGGAGATCAGTCCTACGAGCAGTACTTC. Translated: CASRGLAGDQSYEQYF.

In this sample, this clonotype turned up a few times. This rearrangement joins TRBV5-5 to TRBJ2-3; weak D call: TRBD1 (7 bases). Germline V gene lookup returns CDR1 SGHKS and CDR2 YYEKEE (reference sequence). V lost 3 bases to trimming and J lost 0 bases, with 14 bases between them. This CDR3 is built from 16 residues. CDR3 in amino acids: CASSSGDRPSTDTQYF. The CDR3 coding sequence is TGTGCCAGCAGCTCGGGGGACAGACCTAGCACAGATACGCAGTATTTT. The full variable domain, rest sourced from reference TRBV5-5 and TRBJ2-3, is DAGVTQSPTHLIKTRGQQVTLRCSPISGHKSVSWYQQVLGQGPQFIFQYYEKEERGRGNFPDRFSARQFPNYSSELNVNALLLGDSALYLCASSSGDRPSTDTQYFGPGTRLTVL.

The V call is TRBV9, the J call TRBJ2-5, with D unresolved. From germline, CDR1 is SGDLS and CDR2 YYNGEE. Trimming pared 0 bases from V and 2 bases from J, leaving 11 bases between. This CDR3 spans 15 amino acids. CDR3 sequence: CASSVGVREQETQYF. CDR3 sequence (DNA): TGTGCCAGCAGCGTAGGGGTACGAGAGCAAGAGACCCAGTACTTC.

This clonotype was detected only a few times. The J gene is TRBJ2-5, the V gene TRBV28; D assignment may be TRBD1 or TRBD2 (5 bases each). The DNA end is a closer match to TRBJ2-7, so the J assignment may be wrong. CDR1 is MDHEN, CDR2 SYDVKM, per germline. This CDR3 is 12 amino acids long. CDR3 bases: TGTGCCACTGAGGGGCTCACCTACGAGCAGTACTTC. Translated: CATEGLTYEQYF.

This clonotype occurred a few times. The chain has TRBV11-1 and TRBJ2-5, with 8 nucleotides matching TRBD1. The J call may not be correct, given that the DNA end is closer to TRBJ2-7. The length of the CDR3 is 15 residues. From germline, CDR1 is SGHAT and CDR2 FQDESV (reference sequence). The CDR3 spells CASSDPGTGSYEQYF. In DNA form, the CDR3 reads TGTGCCAGCAGCGACCCCGGGACAGGCTCCTACGAGCAGTACTTC.

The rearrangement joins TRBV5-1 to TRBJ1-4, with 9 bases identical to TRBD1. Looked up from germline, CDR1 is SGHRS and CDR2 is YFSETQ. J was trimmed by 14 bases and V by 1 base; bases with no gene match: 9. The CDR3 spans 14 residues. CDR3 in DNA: TGCGCCAGCAGCTTGCGGGGACAGGGTCCGGGGCTGTTTTTT. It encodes CASSLRGQGPGLFF.

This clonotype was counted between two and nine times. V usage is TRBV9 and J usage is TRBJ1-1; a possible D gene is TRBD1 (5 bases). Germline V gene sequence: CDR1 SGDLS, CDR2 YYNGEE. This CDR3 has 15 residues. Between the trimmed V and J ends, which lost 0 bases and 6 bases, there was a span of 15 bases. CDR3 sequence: CASSVEQGGVAEAFF. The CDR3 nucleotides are TGTGCCAGCAGCGTAGAGCAGGGAGGCGTAGCTGAAGCTTTCTTT.

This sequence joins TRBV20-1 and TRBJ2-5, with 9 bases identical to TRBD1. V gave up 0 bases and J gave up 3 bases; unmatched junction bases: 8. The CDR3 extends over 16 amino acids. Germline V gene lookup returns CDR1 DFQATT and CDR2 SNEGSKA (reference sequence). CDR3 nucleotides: TGCAGTGCTAGAGATCCCCAGACAGGGGGGGAAGAGACCCAGTACTTC. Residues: CSARDPQTGGEETQYF.

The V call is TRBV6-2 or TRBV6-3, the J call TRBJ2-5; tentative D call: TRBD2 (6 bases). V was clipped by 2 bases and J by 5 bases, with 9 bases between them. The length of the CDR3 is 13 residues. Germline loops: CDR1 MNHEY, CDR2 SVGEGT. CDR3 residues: CASSYRERETQYF. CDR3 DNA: TGTGCCAGCAGTTACCGGGAGCGGGAGACCCAGTACTTC.

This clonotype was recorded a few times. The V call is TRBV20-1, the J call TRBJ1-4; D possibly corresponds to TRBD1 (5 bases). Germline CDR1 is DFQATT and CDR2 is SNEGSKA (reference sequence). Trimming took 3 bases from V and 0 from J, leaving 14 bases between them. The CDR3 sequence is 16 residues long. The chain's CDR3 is CSASPPGLATNEKLFF. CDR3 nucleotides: TGCAGTGCTAGCCCCCCGGGACTTGCAACTAATGAAAAACTGTTTTTT.

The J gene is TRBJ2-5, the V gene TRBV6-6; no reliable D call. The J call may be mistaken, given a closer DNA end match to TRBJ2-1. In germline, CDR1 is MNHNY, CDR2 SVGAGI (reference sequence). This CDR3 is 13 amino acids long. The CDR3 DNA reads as TGTGCCAGCAGTCTGACCGTCGAGGATGAGCAGTTCTTC. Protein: CASSLTVEDEQFF.

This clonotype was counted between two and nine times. The CDR3 protein is CASQAWISGANVLTF. The CDR3 region has the DNA TGCGCCAGTCAAGCTTGGATTTCTGGGGCCAACGTCCTGACTTTC. The chain links TRBV5-1 to TRBJ2-6; D is ambiguous. The CDR3 is 15 residues long. Germline CDR1 reads SGHRS; CDR2 reads YFSETQ. Trimming removed 8 bases from V and 1 base from J, with 13 bases in between.

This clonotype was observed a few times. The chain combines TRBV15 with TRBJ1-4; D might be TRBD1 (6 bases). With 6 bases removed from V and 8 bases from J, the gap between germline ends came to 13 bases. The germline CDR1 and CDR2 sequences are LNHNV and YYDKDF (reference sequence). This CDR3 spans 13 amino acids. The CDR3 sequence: CATRKDRLEKLFF. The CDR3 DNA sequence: TGTGCCACCAGAAAAGACAGGCTCGAAAAACTGTTTTTT.

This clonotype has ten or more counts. CDR3 sequence (DNA): TGTGCCAGCAGTGCTAAGGGCGGGGGCACCGGGGAGCTGTTTTTT. Translated: CASSAKGGGTGELFF. V and J are TRBV12-3 or TRBV12-4 and TRBJ2-2; TRBD2 aligns across 7 bases. CDR3 size: 15 residues. V lost 5 bases to trimming and J lost 4 bases; unmatched junction nucleotides: 7.

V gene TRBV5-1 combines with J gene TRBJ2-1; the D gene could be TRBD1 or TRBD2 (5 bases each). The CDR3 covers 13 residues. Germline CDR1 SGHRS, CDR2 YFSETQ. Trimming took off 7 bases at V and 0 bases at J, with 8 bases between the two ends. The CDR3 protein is CASGTSSYNEQFF. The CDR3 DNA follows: TGCGCCAGCGGGACGTCCTCCTACAATGAGCAGTTCTTC.

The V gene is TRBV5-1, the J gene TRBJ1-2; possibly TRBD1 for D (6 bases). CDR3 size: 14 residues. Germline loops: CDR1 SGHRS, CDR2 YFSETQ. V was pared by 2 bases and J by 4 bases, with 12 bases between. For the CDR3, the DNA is TGCGCCAGCAGCTTTGGGGGGCCAGTCTATGGCTACACCTTC. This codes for CASSFGGPVYGYTF.

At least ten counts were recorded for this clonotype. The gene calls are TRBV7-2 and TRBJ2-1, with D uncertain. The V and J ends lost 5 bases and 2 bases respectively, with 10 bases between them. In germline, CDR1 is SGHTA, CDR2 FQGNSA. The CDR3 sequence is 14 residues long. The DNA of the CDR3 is TGTGCCAGCAGCCCCCTTATGGCCTACAATGAGCAGTTCTTC. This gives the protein CASSPLMAYNEQFF.